This T cell receptor (beta chain) was recovered during a study of Graves' ophthalmopathy and Graves' hyperthyroidism. V was shortened by 4 bases and J by 1 base, with 10 bases between the two germline ends. The CDR3 loop spans 15 amino acids. Germline values: CDR1 MNHNS, CDR2 SASEGT. This clonotype was detected ten times or more. Researchers took RNA transcripts and amplified TCR beta CDR3 regions from them. The library came from an HTBI-primed first-round RT-PCR and a second-round multiplex PCR. TCRdb called the multiplex PCR reads again in MiXCR, with one record for every CDR3 protein. The sample consists of about 620,000 distinct CDR3 sequences, about a fifth of them appearing once.

The source material was peripheral blood. J is TRBJ2-2 and V is TRBV6-1, with D possibly matching TRBD1 (5 bases). The source is a woman between 18 and 30 years old with stable Graves' hyperthyroidism. Some clones in this sample may be carry-over from other donors' samples. The CDR3 loop is CASSGQIGNTGELFF. As DNA, the CDR3 is TGTGCCAGCAGTGGACAGATTGGGAACACCGGGGAGCTGTTTTTT.